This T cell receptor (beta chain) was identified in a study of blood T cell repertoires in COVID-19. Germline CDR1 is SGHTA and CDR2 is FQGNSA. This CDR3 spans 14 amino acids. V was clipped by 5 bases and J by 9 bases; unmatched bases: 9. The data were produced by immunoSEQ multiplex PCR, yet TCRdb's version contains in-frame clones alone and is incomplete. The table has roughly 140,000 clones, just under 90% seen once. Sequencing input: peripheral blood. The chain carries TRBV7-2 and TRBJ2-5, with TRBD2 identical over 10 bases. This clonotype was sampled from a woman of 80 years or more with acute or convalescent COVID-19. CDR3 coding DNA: TGTGCCAGCAGCCGTAGCGGGGGGCAGGGGGCCCAGTACTTC. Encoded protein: CASSRSGGQGAQYF.